The sequence of this T cell receptor (beta chain) was determined in a study of blood T cell repertoires in COVID-19 (TCRdb year 2020). Describing the broader study: Collaborator samples came from the United States, Italy and Spain and covered acute and convalescent phases of COVID-19. The repertoires were released in a freely available public database intended as a resource for research on the immune response to SARS-CoV-2. Where available, HLA class I and class II types were obtained from metadata supplied by the sample provider rather than from assay-based typing. Sample metadata almost always included a de-identified subject ID, COVID-19 status, age in years and sex. The dataset comprised deeply sampled blood TCRbeta repertoires from subjects exposed to, actively infected with, or recovered from COVID-19. The samples were drawn from two sources: the first 160 participants of the ongoing ImmuneRACE study, and 1,200 or so subjects contributed by 6 global collaborators. The prospective study material was composed of cDNA or gDNA derived from T cells, B-cell-depleted T cells, or PBMCs.

Note on this clone: This clone's antigen is unknown. Base qualities are not recorded, but no much larger clone differs from it by a single base.

TCRbeta CDR3 regions were amplified from genomic DNA by means of the immunoSEQ Assay, a bias-controlled multiplex PCR. In the original analysis: The number of nucleated cells in each sample was estimated from the amplification of reference gene primers within the assay. Sequence reads were collapsed and filtered to measure the absolute abundance of every unique TCRbeta CDR3 rearrangement. For each sample, productive Simpson clonality was calculated by taking the square root of Simpson's diversity index across productive rearrangements. TCRdb obtained this table from immuneACCESS and retained in-frame rearrangements with V and J assigned. These tables miss some clones; where compared with another copy, unresolved V genes account for less than half of the shortfall, and the remainder is unexplained. For V, J and clone size, that table is used; D and trimming come from the DNA. Counted in this sample were 100,000 to 150,000 clones; about four fifths of them appeared once. 8% to 9.5% of the sample belongs to the ten largest clones.

CDR1 is given as SGHTA and CDR2 as FQGNSA, both from the germline V gene. Compared with germline, V lacks 1 base and J lacks 1 base; bases without a gene match: 5. The CDR3, cysteine through phenylalanine, is 17 amino acids long. The read is trimmed to its CDR3 DNA, 51 bases read in frame from base 1. Results the study describes overall, beyond this receptor: Clinical and demographic metadata were provided uncurated, with the amount varying by source and participant.

The collaborating institutions used their own protocols to collect whole blood in K2EDTA tubes. For TCRbeta analysis, collaborators shipped samples in one of three forms: frozen whole blood, isolated PBMCs, or DNA extracted from either of those sample types. The specimen sequenced was peripheral blood. This sequence uses TRBV7-2 and TRBJ1-2, with 11 junctional bases fitting TRBD1. The clonotype originates from a woman in her sixties with active or convalescent COVID-19. The nucleotide sequence reads TGTGCCAGCAGCTTAGGGACAGGGGGCGAAGGTAACTATGGCTACACCTTC. The translation is CASSLGTGGEGNYGYTF.